What follows describes a single T cell receptor beta chain. V lost 5 bases to trimming and J lost 0 bases; unmatched junction nucleotides: 9. The CDR3 consists of 17 residues. The V gene's germline CDR1 is LNHDA and CDR2 SQIVND (reference sequence). The sample belongs to a study of blood T cell repertoires in COVID-19. The overall study: Samples taken during acute and convalescent COVID-19 were collected in the United States, Italy and Spain. PBMCs, B-cell-depleted T cells, or T cells provided the cDNA or gDNA that made up the material.

Authors' methods: Cell counts per sample came from amplifying reference gene primers. TCRdb keeps only in-frame clones here, not all; method: immunoSEQ multiplex PCR. That table supplies the V and J calls and clone size; D and trimming were determined from the DNA. The sample holds 190,000 or so clones; around 89% are singletons and the top ten take approximately 4%. This sequence was found in a woman aged 25 to 45 with acute or convalescent COVID-19. Material for sequencing was peripheral blood. The chain has TRBV19 and TRBJ2-1; TRBD2 aligns across 8 bases. Here the CDR3 DNA reads TGTGCCAGTAGTCCCTATAGCGGGGAGGACTCCTACAATGAGCAGTTCTTC. Translating it yields CASSPYSGEDSYNEQFF.